These T cell receptor beta chains were read from a single sample in a study of T cell responses to AZD1222 COVID-19 vaccine. The method was immunoSEQ multiplex PCR; TCRdb's version includes in-frame clones alone and lacks a portion of them. The sample lists under 100,000 clones, 80% to 90% seen once, with around 8% in the top ten. The source material was peripheral blood, sampled on day 0 of AZD1222 vaccination. The receptors here all came from an adult in good health. CDR3s include the opening cysteine and the closing phenylalanine or tryptophan. A D gene is named only where the DNA matches it firmly.

j_call v_call d_call cdr3_aa cdr3_nt
TRBJ1-1 TRBV7-9 TRBD1 CASSLGDRGLSEAFF TGTGCCAGCAGCTTAGGGGACAGGGGGCTAAGTGAAGCTTTCTTT
TRBJ2-5 TRBV27 . CASSTGDAGRETQYF TGTGCCAGCAGTACGGGGGACGCAGGGAGGGAGACCCAGTACTTC
TRBJ2-3 TRBV5-1 TRBD2 CASSLSGRANTDTQYF TGCGCCAGCAGTCTAAGCGGGAGGGCAAACACAGATACGCAGTATTTT
TRBJ1-4 TRBV30 . CAWSPGVNEKLFF TGTGCCTGGAGTCCAGGGGTTAATGAAAAACTGTTTTTT
TRBJ1-2 TRBV6-5 TRBD1 CASSSPGGQGYGYTF TGTGCCAGCAGTTCCCCCGGGGGACAGGGCTATGGCTACACCTTC
TRBJ2-7 TRBV28 . CASRLQGWSYEQYF TGTGCCAGCAGACTACAGGGTTGGTCCTACGAGCAGTACTTC
TRBJ1-2 TRBV28 . CASSFDVWGAGGYTF TGTGCCAGCAGTTTTGACGTGTGGGGGGCAGGAGGCTACACCTTC
TRBJ2-3 TRBV12-3/TRBV12-4 . CASSPVDGDTQYF TGTGCCAGCAGCCCCGTAGATGGAGATACGCAGTATTTT
TRBJ2-7 TRBV5-1 TRBD1 CASSPGQGMDEQYF TGCGCCAGCAGCCCGGGACAGGGGATGGACGAGCAGTACTTC
TRBJ2-7 TRBV7-9 TRBD1 CASSLGQGTDEQYF TGTGCCAGCAGCTTAGGACAGGGAACCGACGAGCAGTACTTC
TRBJ2-5 TRBV11-3 . CASSLGIQETQYF TGTGCCAGCAGCTTAGGGATACAAGAGACCCAGTACTTC
TRBJ2-4 TRBV6-2/TRBV6-3 . CASSYSTGGAKNIQYF TGTGCCAGCAGTTACTCGACCGGGGGAGCCAAAAACATTCAGTACTTC
TRBJ1-4 TRBV18 . CASSPTRGRDQKLFF TGTGCCAGCTCACCTACCCGGGGCAGGGATCAAAAACTGTTTTTT
TRBJ2-2 TRBV18 . CASSPTSRNTGELFF TGTGCCAGCTCACCGACCTCTAGGAACACCGGGGAGCTGTTTTTT
TRBJ2-5 TRBV5-1 . CASSLGSTGGETQYF TGCGCCAGCAGCTTGGGTTCTACCGGGGGTGAGACCCAGTACTTC
TRBJ2-2 TRBV9 TRBD2 CASSPTSGRGTGELFF TGTGCCAGCAGCCCAACTAGCGGGAGAGGTACCGGGGAGCTGTTTTTT